What follows are 3 T cell receptor beta chains derived from one specimen sequenced in a study of cytomegalovirus exposure and HLA in healthy donors. PCR was performed using 60 Vbeta and 13 Jbeta primers. The method was immunoSEQ multiplex PCR; TCRdb's version includes in-frame clones alone and lacks a portion of them. This sample contains 100,000 or so clones. Sequenced sample: PBMCs. The receptors come from a man in his fifties or sixties in good health and CMV-seronegative.

The chain has TRBV19 and TRBJ1-1; D ambiguous. V was shortened by 3 bases and J by 5 bases, with 7 bases between the two germline ends. The length of the CDR3 is 12 residues. Per germline, CDR1 LNHDA and CDR2 SQIVND (reference sequence). CDR3 sequence reads: CASSMGRTEAFF. The CDR3 nucleotides are TGTGCCAGTAGTATGGGCAGGACTGAAGCTTTCTTT. The full variable domain, rest sourced from reference TRBV19 and TRBJ1-1, is DGGITQSPKYLFRKEGQNVTLSCEQNLNHDAMYWYRQDPGQGLRLIYYSQIVNDFQKGDIAEGYSVSREKKESFPLTVTSAQKNPTAFYLCASSMGRTEAFFGQGTRLTVV.

The chain is built from TRBV5-6 and TRBJ2-1, with 12 bases matching TRBD2. J lost 9 bases, V lost 5 bases, and 15 bases had no gene match. The CDR3 has 17 amino acids. The germline V gene has CDR1 SGHDT and CDR2 YYEEEE. CDR3 sequence: CASRRWTSGTRVGEQFF. CDR3 coding DNA: TGTGCCAGCAGGCGATGGACTAGCGGGACCCGCGTGGGTGAGCAGTTCTTC.

The chain uses TRBV7-9 and TRBJ2-7, with D possibly TRBD2 on 5 matching bases. V was shortened by 5 bases and J by 4 bases, with 15 bases between the two germline ends. This CDR3 spans 14 amino acids. The germline gives CDR1 SEHNR, CDR2 FQNEAQ (reference sequence). The CDR3 protein is CASSPGTTGYEQYF. The DNA of the CDR3 is TGTGCCAGCAGCCCTGGCACGACGGGATACGAGCAGTACTTC.